A selection of T cell receptor beta chains follows, all from one sample in a study of T cells in Graves' hyperthyroidism and ophthalmopathy. TCRdb re-called the multiplex PCR reads through MiXCR, storing one row per CDR3 protein. Of over 500,000 distinct CDR3 sequences listed, about 45% are singletons. The sample consisted of peripheral blood or thyroid tissue (not recorded which). The receptors were gathered from an adult woman with Graves' disease, either hyperthyroidism or ophthalmopathy (not recorded which). The CDR3 runs from the conserved cysteine through the conserved F or W. D genes are given only for firm matches. Clone size is given for some rows only: seen once, a few or many times, or a class if the clone is expanded.

J gene: TRBJ2-7
clone size: many
V gene: TRBV20-1
D gene: TRBD1
CDR3 DNA: TGCAGTGCTAGGGGGGGGACAGGGCCCTACGAGCAGTACTTC
CDR3 protein: CSARGGTGPYEQYF

J gene: TRBJ1-2
clone size: .
V gene: TRBV7-2
D gene: TRBD1
CDR3 DNA: TGTGCCAGCAGCTTAGAGGGACAGGGTATCTATGGCTACACCTTC
CDR3 protein: CASSLEGQGIYGYTF

J gene: TRBJ2-2
clone size: .
V gene: TRBV5-1
D gene: .
CDR3 DNA: TGCGCCAGCAGCTTGGCGGGAGAACGAGGGGGCACCGGGGAGCTGTTTTTT
CDR3 protein: CASSLAGERGGTGELFF

J gene: TRBJ2-7
clone size: .
V gene: TRBV9
D gene: TRBD2
CDR3 DNA: TGTGCCAGCAGCGCCGGACTAGCGGGAGAGCAGTACTTC
CDR3 protein: CASSAGLAGEQYF

J gene: TRBJ1-2
clone size: .
V gene: TRBV10-3
D gene: .
CDR3 DNA: TGTGCCATCAGTATACAGGCTGAACGTGAAGGGGGTGGCTACACCTTC
CDR3 protein: CAISIQAEREGGGYTF

J gene: TRBJ2-7
clone size: .
V gene: TRBV2
D gene: .
CDR3 DNA: TGTGCCAGCAGCCCACCCGGCGGGACCACGGGTCGGTACTTC
CDR3 protein: CASSPPGGTTGRYF

J gene: TRBJ2-2
clone size: many
V gene: TRBV5-1
D gene: TRBD1
CDR3 DNA: TGCGCCAGCAGCTTTCGCGCCGGGACAGCGAACACCGGGGAGCTGTTTTTT
CDR3 protein: CASSFRAGTANTGELFF

J gene: TRBJ2-5
clone size: .
V gene: TRBV25-1
D gene: .
CDR3 DNA: .
CDR3 protein: CACSARAGGPGETQYF

J gene: TRBJ1-6
clone size: many
V gene: TRBV2
D gene: .
CDR3 DNA: TGTGCCAGCAGTCCAGGGAAGCGGGGTTCACCCCTCCACTTT
CDR3 protein: CASSPGKRGSPLHF

J gene: TRBJ1-1
clone size: many
V gene: TRBV4-3
D gene: .
CDR3 DNA: TGCGCCAGCAGCCAAGATACCCCGTACACTGAAGCTTTCTTT
CDR3 protein: CASSQDTPYTEAFF

J gene: TRBJ2-5
clone size: few
V gene: TRBV20-1
D gene: .
CDR3 DNA: TGCAGTGCTAGCCGGTTGGCAGGGGTAGAGACCCAGTACTTC
CDR3 protein: CSASRLAGVETQYF

J gene: TRBJ2-7
clone size: once
V gene: TRBV7-2
D gene: .
CDR3 DNA: TGTGCCAGCAGCCAATGGCGAGGGGTTGTTTCCTACGAGCAGTACTTC
CDR3 protein: CASSQWRGVVSYEQYF

J gene: TRBJ2-7
clone size: .
V gene: TRBV4-1
D gene: TRBD1
CDR3 DNA: TGCGCCAGCAGCCAAGACCCGGGACAGGGGTACGAGCAGTACTTC
CDR3 protein: CASSQDPGQGYEQYF

J gene: TRBJ1-1
clone size: .
V gene: TRBV29-1
D gene: .
CDR3 DNA: TGCAGCGCTAAAGGAGGCGCGAGCACTGAAGCTTTCTTT
CDR3 protein: CSAKGGASTEAFF

J gene: TRBJ2-5
clone size: few
V gene: TRBV6-5
D gene: .
CDR3 DNA: TGTGCCAGCAGCTCCCCATCCGAGACCCAGTACTTC
CDR3 protein: CASSSPSETQYF

J gene: TRBJ1-1
clone size: .
V gene: TRBV7-2
D gene: .
CDR3 DNA: TGTGCCAGCAGCCGACGTCAAAACTTTGGGACTGAAGCTTTCTTT
CDR3 protein: CASSRRQNFGTEAFF

J gene: TRBJ1-5
clone size: .
V gene: TRBV7-9
D gene: .
CDR3 DNA: TGTGCCAGCAGCTTGGGGGGCATGAGCAATCAGCCCCAGCATTTT
CDR3 protein: CASSLGGMSNQPQHF

J gene: TRBJ1-5
clone size: .
V gene: TRBV18
D gene: TRBD1
CDR3 DNA: TGTGCCAGCTCATCCCAGGGGGCCTCGCTTCAGCCCCAGCATTTT
CDR3 protein: CASSSQGASLQPQHF

J gene: TRBJ1-6
clone size: many
V gene: TRBV2
D gene: .
CDR3 DNA: TGTGCCAGCAGTGATGGTGCTAATTCACCCCTCCACTTT
CDR3 protein: CASSDGANSPLHF

J gene: TRBJ1-1
clone size: .
V gene: TRBV10-3
D gene: .
CDR3 DNA: TGTGCCATCAGAATCCACGGATTGAACACTGAAGCTTTCTTT
CDR3 protein: CAIRIHGLNTEAFF

J gene: TRBJ2-7
clone size: many
V gene: TRBV7-9
D gene: TRBD1
CDR3 DNA: TGTGCCAGCAGCTGGGGGACAGTAGTCTACGAGCAGTACTTC
CDR3 protein: CASSWGTVVYEQYF

J gene: TRBJ1-1
clone size: .
V gene: TRBV2
D gene: .
CDR3 DNA: TGTGCCAGCAGTGGGCAGATCACTGAAGCTTTCTTC
CDR3 protein: CASSGQITEAFF

J gene: TRBJ1-5
clone size: many
V gene: TRBV12-3/TRBV12-4
D gene: .
CDR3 DNA: TGTGCCAGCAGTTGGGCAGGGTCTTATAGCAATCAGCCCCAGCATTTT
CDR3 protein: CASSWAGSYSNQPQHF

J gene: TRBJ2-7
clone size: .
V gene: TRBV7-9
D gene: .
CDR3 DNA: TGTGCCAGCAGTTTATTAGAGAGGTCCCACGAGCAGTACTTC
CDR3 protein: CASSLLERSHEQYF

J gene: TRBJ1-4
clone size: .
V gene: TRBV12-3/TRBV12-4
D gene: .
CDR3 DNA: TGTGCCAGCAGCCCGGGACACGCTAATGAAAAACTGTTTTTT
CDR3 protein: CASSPGHANEKLFF

J gene: TRBJ1-3
clone size: .
V gene: TRBV19
D gene: .
CDR3 DNA: TGTGCCAGTAGATACTCCGGGACTCTGAGCTCTGGAAACACCATATATTTT
CDR3 protein: CASRYSGTLSSGNTIYF

J gene: TRBJ1-2
clone size: .
V gene: TRBV28
D gene: .
CDR3 DNA: TGTGCCAGCAGTTTCTCAGGGGTCTATGGCTACACCTTC
CDR3 protein: CASSFSGVYGYTF

J gene: TRBJ1-1
clone size: many
V gene: TRBV14
D gene: TRBD1
CDR3 DNA: TGTGCCAGCAGCCGACAGGGACAGGGTAAATCTGAAGCTTTCTTT
CDR3 protein: CASSRQGQGKSEAFF

J gene: TRBJ1-2
clone size: .
V gene: TRBV2
D gene: .
CDR3 DNA: TGTGCCAGCAGTGAACGGGACTATGGCTACACCTTC
CDR3 protein: CASSERDYGYTF

J gene: TRBJ2-7
clone size: .
V gene: TRBV7-9
D gene: TRBD2
CDR3 DNA: TGCGCCAGCAGCCAAGTCCTTTTGAGGGCGGGAGACTCCTACGAGCAGTACTTC
CDR3 protein: CASSQVLLRAGDSYEQYF

J gene: TRBJ1-1
clone size: many
V gene: TRBV7-3
D gene: .
CDR3 DNA: TGTGCCAGCAGCGCCCGGGGGATGAACACTGAAGCTTTCTTT
CDR3 protein: CASSARGMNTEAFF

J gene: TRBJ1-2
clone size: .
V gene: TRBV19
D gene: .
CDR3 DNA: TGTGCCAGTAGCGGACATGAGAACTATGGCTACACCTTC
CDR3 protein: CASSGHENYGYTF

J gene: TRBJ2-5
clone size: .
V gene: TRBV7-3
D gene: .
CDR3 DNA: TGTGCCAGCAGCTTCACAGGTTCTCGTCAAGAGACCCAGTACTTC
CDR3 protein: CASSFTGSRQETQYF

J gene: TRBJ2-5
clone size: .
V gene: TRBV25-1
D gene: TRBD2
CDR3 DNA: TGTGCCAGCAGCTCTGGGACTAGCGGGGGCCGTAGGCGGGAGACCCAGTACTTC
CDR3 protein: CASSSGTSGGRRRETQYF

J gene: TRBJ1-1
clone size: many
V gene: TRBV5-1
D gene: .
CDR3 DNA: TGCGCCAGCAGCTTACAACCGGGACAGAACACTGAAGCTTTCTTT
CDR3 protein: CASSLQPGQNTEAFF

J gene: TRBJ2-2
clone size: few
V gene: TRBV10-3
D gene: .
CDR3 DNA: TGTGCCATCAGCGAGCTACCGACGTGGGGGGAGCTGTTTTTT
CDR3 protein: CAISELPTWGELFF